This T cell receptor beta chain derives from a study of Graves' ophthalmopathy and Graves' hyperthyroidism. Study-level results: Ophthalmopathy versus stable hyperthyroidism: 13-signature model gave around 86% sensitivity, 75% to 82% specificity. Among thyroid clonotypes expanded above 0.001 frequency, most also appeared in blood.

In the case of this clonotype: Its specificity is unknown. One end of the junction does not line up with germline, which may come from a read error.

The CDR3 has 15 amino acids. Germline values: CDR1 MNHNS, CDR2 SASEGT. The study amplified TCR beta CDR3 regions using RNA transcripts. The library came from an HTBI-primed first-round RT-PCR and a second-round multiplex PCR. TCRdb reprocessed the multiplex PCR reads via MiXCR and lists one record per CDR3 protein. The top ten clones hold around 12% of a sample with 300,000 or so distinct CDR3 sequences, about 17% of them seen once. Pregnant or lactating patients and those with other autoimmune diseases or uncontrolled infections were excluded. The authors isolated PBMCs from around 10 ml of fresh peripheral blood.

The sequence was collected from an adult man with Graves' ophthalmopathy. The sample comprised peripheral blood. This chain links TRBV6-1 with TRBJ1-3; weak D call: TRBD1 (6 bases). The CDR3 DNA reads TGTGTCAGTGCCCGGGGGGCGGCCTCTGGAAACACCATATATTTC. Residues: CVSARGAASGNTIYF.